The rows below give T cell receptor beta chains drawn from one sample of a study of blood T cell repertoires in COVID-19. Generated by immunoSEQ multiplex PCR, the TCRdb table keeps only in-frame clones and is missing some. The data hold hundreds of thousands of clones, with 85% to 90% observed a single time. The sequencing input was peripheral blood. The receptors originated from a woman aged 45-60 years with COVID-19, enrolled during active disease. Each CDR3 is given with its conserved first and last residue. A D gene is named only where the DNA matches it firmly. Size values are once, few and many counts, or a class for expanded clones, and some rows have none.

cdr3_aa | cdr3_nt | j_call | d_call | clone_size | v_call
CASSPLTGSIGYTF | TGTGCCAGCAGCCCCCTAACAGGGTCCATTGGCTACACCTTC | TRBJ1-2 | NA | NA | TRBV25-1
CASSLGTRKDTQYF | TGTGCCAGCAGCCTCGGGACTAGAAAAGATACGCAGTATTTT | TRBJ2-3 | TRBD2 | NA | TRBV7-9
CASSPNQGWDTDTQYF | TGTGCCAGCAGCCCAAACCAGGGGTGGGACACAGATACGCAGTATTTT | TRBJ2-3 | NA | NA | TRBV7-9
CASSRQVSDWIPRRQFF | TGCGCCAGCAGCAGACAGGTATCAGACTGGATACCCCGGAGGCAGTTCTTC | TRBJ2-1 | NA | NA | TRBV5-1
CASSSWTAGGNQPQHF | TGTGCCAGCAGCTCTTGGACAGCCGGGGGCAATCAGCCCCAGCATTTT | TRBJ1-5 | NA | NA | TRBV5-6
CASSPRETGELFF | TGTGCCAGCAGCCCGAGGGAAACCGGGGAGCTGTTTTTT | TRBJ2-2 | NA | NA | TRBV7-8
CASSLRVSETQYF | TGTGCCAGCAGCTTGCGGGTTTCAGAGACCCAGTACTTC | TRBJ2-5 | NA | once | TRBV5-5
CASSRVMGPGAEAFF | TGCGCCAGCAGCCGGGTCATGGGGCCAGGAGCGGAAGCTTTCTTT | TRBJ1-1 | NA | NA | TRBV4-1
CASSHQGQGALNTEAFF | TGTGCCAGCAGCCATCAGGGACAGGGGGCATTGAACACTGAAGCTTTCTTT | TRBJ1-1 | TRBD1 | NA | TRBV4-2
CASSLVTDSNQPQHF | TGTGCCAGCAGCTTAGTGACTGATAGCAATCAGCCCCAGCATTTT | TRBJ1-5 | NA | NA | TRBV7-8
CASSPAGGRNQPQHF | TGTGCCAGCAGCCCCGCGGGCGGGAGGAATCAGCCCCAGCATTTT | TRBJ1-5 | NA | NA | TRBV7-9
CASSIKARLATYNEQFF | TGTGCCAGTAGTATTAAGGCCCGCCTAGCTACCTACAATGAGCAGTTCTTC | TRBJ2-1 | NA | NA | TRBV19
CASSQGTPGNQPQHF | TGTGCCAGCAGCCAAGGGACACCTGGGAATCAGCCCCAGCATTTT | TRBJ1-5 | NA | NA | TRBV3-1/TRBV3-2
CASSYSSDTEAFF | TGTGCCAGCAGTTACTCCTCGGACACTGAAGCTTTCTTT | TRBJ1-1 | NA | NA | TRBV6-5
CASSPIFGGSTDTQYF | TGTGCCAGCTCACCCATTTTCGGGGGGAGCACAGATACGCAGTATTTT | TRBJ2-3 | TRBD2 | NA | TRBV18
CASSLGPREYEQYF | TGCGCCAGCAGCTTGGGTCCCAGGGAATACGAGCAGTACTTC | TRBJ2-7 | NA | NA | TRBV5-1
CAISPGLAGGGETQYF | TGTGCCATCAGTCCGGGACTAGCGGGAGGAGGGGAGACCCAGTACTTC | TRBJ2-5 | TRBD2 | NA | TRBV10-3
CASSQMTRMPNTGELFF | TGTGCCAGCTCTCAAATGACTAGAATGCCGAACACCGGGGAGCTGTTTTTT | TRBJ2-2 | NA | NA | TRBV18
CASSTTGGAGEQYF | TGTGCCAGTAGTACGACAGGGGGAGCGGGCGAGCAGTACTTC | TRBJ2-7 | TRBD1 | NA | TRBV19
CASSLVVQGHEQYF | TGTGCCAGCAGCTTAGTCGTTCAGGGCCACGAGCAGTACTTC | TRBJ2-7 | NA | NA | TRBV7-2
CASSELGIELDGYTF | TGTGCCAGCAGTGAACTCGGTATAGAGTTAGATGGCTACACCTTC | TRBJ1-2 | NA | NA | TRBV6-1
CASSQDVRSEQFF | TGTGCCAGCAGCCAAGATGTACGGAGTGAGCAGTTCTTC | TRBJ2-1 | NA | once | TRBV3-1/TRBV3-2
CSVEGTGRDQPQHF | TGCAGCGTGGAAGGGACAGGGCGAGATCAGCCCCAGCATTTT | TRBJ1-5 | TRBD1 | few | TRBV29-1
CASRYQGAAETQYF | TGTGCCAGCAGGTATCAGGGGGCCGCGGAGACCCAGTACTTC | TRBJ2-5 | TRBD1 | NA | TRBV11-2
CASSPPGGAIYNEQFF | TGTGCCAGCAGTCCCCCAGGGGGCGCGATCTACAATGAGCAGTTCTTC | TRBJ2-1 | TRBD1 | NA | TRBV27
CASKIQGRETQYF | TGTGCCAGCAAAATACAGGGGCGAGAGACCCAGTACTTC | TRBJ2-5 | TRBD1 | NA | TRBV25-1
CASSPGGAIGNTEAFF | TGTGCCAGCAGCCCGGGAGGGGCTATAGGGAACACTGAAGCTTTCTTT | TRBJ1-1 | NA | NA | TRBV5-6
CASSLPSLGNTIYF | TGTGCCAGTAGTCTCCCTAGCCTGGGAAACACCATATATTTT | TRBJ1-3 | NA | once | TRBV19
CASKVRDRSNQPQHF | TGTGCCAGCAAAGTCCGGGACAGAAGCAATCAGCCCCAGCATTTT | TRBJ1-5 | TRBD1 | once | TRBV2
CASSLDQGPASGANVLTF | TGTGCCAGCAGCTTGGACCAGGGGCCGGCGTCTGGGGCCAACGTCCTGACTTTC | TRBJ2-6 | NA | NA | TRBV5-6
CASSVGSSYEQYF | TGTGCCAGCAGCGTGGGGAGCTCCTACGAGCAGTACTTC | TRBJ2-7 | NA | once | TRBV9
CASSRGIGQPQHF | TGTGCCAGCAGTAGGGGGATCGGTCAGCCCCAGCATTTT | TRBJ1-5 | NA | NA | TRBV12-3/TRBV12-4
CASSSGRGTGSPLHF | TGTGCCAGCAGCTCGGGTCGGGGTACTGGGTCACCCCTCCACTTT | TRBJ1-6 | NA | NA | TRBV7-2
CASSPHRLAEQFF | TGTGCCAGCAGCCCCCACAGACTAGCGGAGCAGTTCTTC | TRBJ2-1 | TRBD2 | NA | TRBV7-6
CASTEGGETEAFF | TGTGCCAGCACAGAGGGAGGCGAAACTGAAGCTTTCTTT | TRBJ1-1 | NA | few | TRBV25-1
CASSQLLADNTDTQYF | TGTGCCAGCAGCCAGTTGCTAGCGGATAACACAGATACGCAGTATTTT | TRBJ2-3 | TRBD2 | NA | TRBV4-2